This TCR beta chain came from a study of blood T cell repertoires in COVID-19. Study details: Researchers got acute and convalescent COVID-19 samples from the United States, Italy and Spain.

This clone has a single count. The data were produced by immunoSEQ multiplex PCR, yet TCRdb's version contains in-frame clones alone and is incomplete. The repertoire consists of 140,000 to 150,000 clones, with 70% to 90% occurring once and the leading ten covering nearly 3%. Material for sequencing was peripheral blood. The TCR originated in a woman in her forties with active or convalescent COVID-19.

The CDR3, as DNA: TGTGCCAGCAGCGTAGCGGAGGCCCGCTCCTACGAGCAGTACTTC. It is translated as CASSVAEARSYEQYF. The rearrangement links TRBV9 to TRBJ2-7; D possibly corresponds to TRBD2 (5 bases). The CDR3 totals 15 residues. Looked up from germline, CDR1 is SGDLS and CDR2 is YYNGEE. V shed 0 bases and J shed 0 bases, with 10 bases lying between them. The full variable domain, rest sourced from reference TRBV9 and TRBJ2-7, is DSGVTQTPKHLITATGQRVTLRCSPRSGDLSVYWYQQSLDQGLQFLIQYYNGEERAKGNILERFSAQQFPDLHSELNLSSLELGDSALYFCASSVAEARSYEQYFGPGTRLTVT.